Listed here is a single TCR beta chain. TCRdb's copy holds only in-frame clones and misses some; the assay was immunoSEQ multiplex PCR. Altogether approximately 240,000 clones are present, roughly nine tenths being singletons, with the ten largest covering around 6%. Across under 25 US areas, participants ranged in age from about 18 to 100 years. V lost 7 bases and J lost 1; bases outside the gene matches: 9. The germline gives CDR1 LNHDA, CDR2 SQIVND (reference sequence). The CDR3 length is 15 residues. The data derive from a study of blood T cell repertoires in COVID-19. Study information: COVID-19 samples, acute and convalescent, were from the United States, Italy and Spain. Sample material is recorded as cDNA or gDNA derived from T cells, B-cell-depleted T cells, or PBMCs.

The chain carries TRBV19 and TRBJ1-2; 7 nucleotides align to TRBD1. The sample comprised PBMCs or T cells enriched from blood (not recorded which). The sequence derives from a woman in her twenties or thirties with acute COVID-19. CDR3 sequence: CASNQQGRFNYGYTF. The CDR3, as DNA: TGTGCCAGTAACCAACAGGGGCGATTTAACTATGGCTACACCTTC.